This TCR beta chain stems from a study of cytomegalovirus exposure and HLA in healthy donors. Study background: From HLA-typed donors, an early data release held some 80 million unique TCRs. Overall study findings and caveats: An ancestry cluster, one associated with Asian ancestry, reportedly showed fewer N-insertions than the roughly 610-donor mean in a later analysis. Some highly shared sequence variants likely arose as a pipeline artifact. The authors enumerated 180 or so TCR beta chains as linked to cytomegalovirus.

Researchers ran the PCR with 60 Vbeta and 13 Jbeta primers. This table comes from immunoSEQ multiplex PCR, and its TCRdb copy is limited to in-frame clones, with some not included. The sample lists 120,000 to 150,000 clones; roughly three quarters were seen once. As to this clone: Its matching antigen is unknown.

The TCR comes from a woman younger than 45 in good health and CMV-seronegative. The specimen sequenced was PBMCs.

CDR3 amino acids: CASSDCIKGLYEQYF. CDR3 nucleotides: TGTGCCAGCAGTGACTGCATTAAGGGACTCTACGAGCAGTACTTC. The V gene is TRBV6-4, the J gene TRBJ2-7; D might be TRBD2 (6 bases). V was trimmed by 1 base and J by 3 bases, leaving 13 bases between them. The CDR3 totals 15 residues. CDR1 is MRHNA, CDR2 SNTAGT, per germline.